This TCR beta chain came from a study of cytomegalovirus exposure and HLA in healthy donors. The study's findings and limits: TCR beta V segments were, for the most part, productive about 87% or about 30% of the time in an earlier analysis.

This PCR relied on a set of 60 Vbeta primers and 13 Jbeta primers. Produced via immunoSEQ multiplex PCR; TCRdb's table is partial and in-frame only. The sample carries more than 150,000 clones, roughly three quarters recorded once. The junction had 13 bases not matched to a gene; V was cut back by 8 bases and J by 2 bases. The germline CDR1 and CDR2 sequences are SNHLY and FYNNEI. The CDR3 runs to 17 residues. Concerning this clone: Its specificity is unknown.

Sequencing was done on a sample of PBMCs. The TCR originated in a woman aged 25 to 45 in good health and CMV-seropositive. The chain combines TRBV2 with TRBJ2-2; 8 bases are shared with TRBD2. CDR3 sequence reads: CASRFSGTRLNTGELFF. As DNA, the CDR3 is TGTGCCAGCCGATTTTCCGGGACTAGACTAAACACCGGGGAGCTGTTTTTT.